This record concerns one TCR beta chain sequence. The data were taken from a study of T cells expressing NK-cell markers. TCRdb reworked the 5' RACE reads into one entry per CDR3 protein, no DNA. Listed are around 380,000 distinct CDR3 sequences; about 10% falls within the top ten. This CDR3 spans 13 amino acids. Per the germline V gene, CDR1 is DFQATT and CDR2 is SNEGSKA (reference sequence). This receptor was obtained from a woman between 45 and 60 years old in good health. The chain employs TRBV20-1 and TRBJ2-3; TCRdb's assignment of TRBD1 cannot be checked, as there is no DNA. Source material: blood T cells: a sorted CD56 or NKG2C T cell subset, CD4+ or CD8+ T cells, or bulk PBMC T cells (not recorded which). The CDR3 sequence: CSAPRAGTDTQYF.